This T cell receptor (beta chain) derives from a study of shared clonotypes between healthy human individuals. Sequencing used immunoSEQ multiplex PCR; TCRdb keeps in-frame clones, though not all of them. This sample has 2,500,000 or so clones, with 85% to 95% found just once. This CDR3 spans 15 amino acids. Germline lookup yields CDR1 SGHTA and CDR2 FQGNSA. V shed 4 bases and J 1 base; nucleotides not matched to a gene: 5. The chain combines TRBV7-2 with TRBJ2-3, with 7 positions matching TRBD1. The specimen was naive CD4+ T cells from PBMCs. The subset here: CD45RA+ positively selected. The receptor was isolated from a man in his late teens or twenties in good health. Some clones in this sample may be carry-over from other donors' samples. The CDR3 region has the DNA TGTGCCAGCAGCTCTCCCGGGACAGGCACAGATACGCAGTATTTT. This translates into CASSSPGTGTDTQYF.